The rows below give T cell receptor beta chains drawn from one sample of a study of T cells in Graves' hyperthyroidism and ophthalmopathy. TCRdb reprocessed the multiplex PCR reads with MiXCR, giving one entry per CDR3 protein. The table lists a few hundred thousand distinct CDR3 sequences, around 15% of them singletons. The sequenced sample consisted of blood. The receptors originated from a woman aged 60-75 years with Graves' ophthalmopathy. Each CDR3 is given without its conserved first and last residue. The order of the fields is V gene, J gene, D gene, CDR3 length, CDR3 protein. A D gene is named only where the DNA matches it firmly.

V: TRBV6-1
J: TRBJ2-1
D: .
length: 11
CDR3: ASSVLSFNEQF

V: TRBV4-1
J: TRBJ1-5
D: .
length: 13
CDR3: ASSPGTTRNQPQH

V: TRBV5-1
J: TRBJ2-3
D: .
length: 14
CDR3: ASSPSGGTGTDTQY

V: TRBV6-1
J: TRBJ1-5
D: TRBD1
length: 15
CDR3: ASRGQGRGISNQPQH

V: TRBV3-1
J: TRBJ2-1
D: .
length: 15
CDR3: ASSQDLAPSSYNEQF

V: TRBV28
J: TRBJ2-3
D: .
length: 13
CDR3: ASRGAGIRADTQY

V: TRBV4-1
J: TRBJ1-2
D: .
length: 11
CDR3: ASSPLATDGYT

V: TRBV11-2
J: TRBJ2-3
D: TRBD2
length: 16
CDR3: ASSTGTSGGAGTDTQY

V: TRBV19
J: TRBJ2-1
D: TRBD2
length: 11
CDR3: ASAPVAGVEQF

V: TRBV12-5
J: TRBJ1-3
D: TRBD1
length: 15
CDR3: ASGLRTGPRENLRAD

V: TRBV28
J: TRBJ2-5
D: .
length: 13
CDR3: ASSLTGTVAETQY

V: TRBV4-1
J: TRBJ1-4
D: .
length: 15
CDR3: ASSQDRTRGGDEKLF

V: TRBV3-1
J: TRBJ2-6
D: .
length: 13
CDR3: ASSADSSGANVLT

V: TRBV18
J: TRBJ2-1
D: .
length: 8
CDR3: ASPEDEQF

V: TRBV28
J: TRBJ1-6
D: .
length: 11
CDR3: ASRGQGGSPLH

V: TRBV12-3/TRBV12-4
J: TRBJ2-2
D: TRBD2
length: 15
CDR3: ASSPRLAGQNTGELF

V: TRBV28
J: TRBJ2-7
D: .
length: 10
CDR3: ASSLHLYEQY

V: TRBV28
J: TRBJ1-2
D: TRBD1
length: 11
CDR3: AGQGAFDYGYT

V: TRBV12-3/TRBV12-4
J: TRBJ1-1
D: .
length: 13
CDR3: ASTPQGRGGTEAF

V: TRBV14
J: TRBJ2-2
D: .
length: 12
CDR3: ASSQSGRTGELF

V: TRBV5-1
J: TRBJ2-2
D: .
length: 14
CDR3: ASSHHSEPNTGELF

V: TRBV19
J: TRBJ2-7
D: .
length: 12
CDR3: ATRLDSSSYEQY

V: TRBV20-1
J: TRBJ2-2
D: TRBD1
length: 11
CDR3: SAQDRGRGELF